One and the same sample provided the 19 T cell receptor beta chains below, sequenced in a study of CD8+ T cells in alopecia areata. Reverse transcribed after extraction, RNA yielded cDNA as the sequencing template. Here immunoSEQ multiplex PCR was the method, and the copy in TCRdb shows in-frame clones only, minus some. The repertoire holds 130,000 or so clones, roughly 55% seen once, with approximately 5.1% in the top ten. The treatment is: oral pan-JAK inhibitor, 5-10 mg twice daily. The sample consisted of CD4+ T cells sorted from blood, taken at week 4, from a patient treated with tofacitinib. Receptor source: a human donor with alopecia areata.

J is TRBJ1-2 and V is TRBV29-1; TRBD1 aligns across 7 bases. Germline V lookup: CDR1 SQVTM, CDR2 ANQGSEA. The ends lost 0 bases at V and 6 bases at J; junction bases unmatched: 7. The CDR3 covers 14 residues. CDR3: CSVEDPAGGDGYTF. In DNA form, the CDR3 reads TGCAGCGTTGAAGATCCAGCAGGGGGTGATGGCTACACCTTC.

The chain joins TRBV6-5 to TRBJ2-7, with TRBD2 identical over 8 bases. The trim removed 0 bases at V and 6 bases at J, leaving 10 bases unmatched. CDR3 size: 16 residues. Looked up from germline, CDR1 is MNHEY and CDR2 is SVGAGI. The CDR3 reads CASSYSGSGLEGEQYF. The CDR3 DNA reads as TGTGCCAGCAGTTACTCGGGTTCGGGACTAGAGGGCGAGCAGTACTTC.

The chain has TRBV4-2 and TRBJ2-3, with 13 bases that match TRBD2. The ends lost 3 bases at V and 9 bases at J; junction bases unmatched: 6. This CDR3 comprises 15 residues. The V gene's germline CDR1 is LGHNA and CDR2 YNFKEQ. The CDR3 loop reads CASSQIGTSGVTQYF. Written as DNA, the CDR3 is TGTGCCAGCAGCCAGATTGGGACTAGCGGGGTAACGCAGTATTTT.

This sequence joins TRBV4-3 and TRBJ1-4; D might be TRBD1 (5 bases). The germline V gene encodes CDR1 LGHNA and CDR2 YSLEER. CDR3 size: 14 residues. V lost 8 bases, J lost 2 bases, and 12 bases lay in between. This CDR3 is CASRGGATNEKLFF. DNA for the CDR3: TGCGCCAGCCGCGGGGGTGCGACTAATGAAAAACTGTTTTTT.

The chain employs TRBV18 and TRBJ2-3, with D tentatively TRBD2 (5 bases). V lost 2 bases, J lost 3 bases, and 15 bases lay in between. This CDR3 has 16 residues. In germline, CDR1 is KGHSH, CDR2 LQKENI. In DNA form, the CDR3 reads TGTGCCAGCTCACCAGTGGAGGAGCTGATGACAGATACGCAGTATTTT. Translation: CASSPVEELMTDTQYF.

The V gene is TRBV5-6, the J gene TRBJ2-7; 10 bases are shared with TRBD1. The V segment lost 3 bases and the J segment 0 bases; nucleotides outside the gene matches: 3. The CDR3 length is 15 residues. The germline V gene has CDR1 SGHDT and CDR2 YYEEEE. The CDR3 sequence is CASSYRDRGSYEQYF. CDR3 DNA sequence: TGTGCCAGCAGCTACCGGGACAGGGGCTCCTACGAGCAGTACTTC.

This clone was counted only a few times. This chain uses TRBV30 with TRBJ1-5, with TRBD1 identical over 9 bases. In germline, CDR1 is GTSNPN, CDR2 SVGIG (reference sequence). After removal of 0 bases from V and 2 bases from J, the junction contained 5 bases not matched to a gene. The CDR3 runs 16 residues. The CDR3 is CAWSVDRGLGNQPQHF. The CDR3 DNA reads TGTGCCTGGAGTGTCGACAGGGGGTTGGGCAATCAGCCCCAGCATTTT.

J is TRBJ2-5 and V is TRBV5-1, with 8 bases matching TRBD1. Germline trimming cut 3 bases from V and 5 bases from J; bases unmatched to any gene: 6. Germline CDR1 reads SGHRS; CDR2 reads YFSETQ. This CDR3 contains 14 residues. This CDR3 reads CASSSEDRAETQYF. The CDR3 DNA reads TGCGCCAGCAGCTCGGAGGACAGGGCTGAGACCCAGTACTTC. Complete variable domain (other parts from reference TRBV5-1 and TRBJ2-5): KAGVTQTPRYLIKTRGQQVTLSCSPISGHRSVSWYQQTPGQGLQFLFEYFSETQRNKGNFPGRFSGRQFSNSRSEMNVSTLELGDSALYLCASSSEDRAETQYFGPGTRLLVL.

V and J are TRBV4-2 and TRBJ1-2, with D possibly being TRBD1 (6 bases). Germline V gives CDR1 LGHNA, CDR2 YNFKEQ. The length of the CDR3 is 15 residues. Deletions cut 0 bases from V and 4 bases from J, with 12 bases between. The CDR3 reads CASSQDRTALYGYTF. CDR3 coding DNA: TGTGCCAGCAGCCAAGATCGGACAGCACTCTATGGCTACACCTTC.

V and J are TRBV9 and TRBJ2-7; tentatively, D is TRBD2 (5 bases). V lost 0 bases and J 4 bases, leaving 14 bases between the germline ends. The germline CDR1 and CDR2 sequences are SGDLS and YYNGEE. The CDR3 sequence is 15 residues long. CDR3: CASSVAAYGEYEQYF. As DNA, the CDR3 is TGTGCCAGCAGCGTAGCTGCGTACGGGGAATACGAGCAGTACTTC.

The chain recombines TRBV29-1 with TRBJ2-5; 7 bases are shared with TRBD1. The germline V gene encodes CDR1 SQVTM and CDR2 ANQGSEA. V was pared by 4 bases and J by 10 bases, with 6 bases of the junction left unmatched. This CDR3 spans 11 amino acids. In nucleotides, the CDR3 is TGCAGCGTTGGCCGACAGGGCGGCCAGTACTTC. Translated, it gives CSVGRQGGQYF.

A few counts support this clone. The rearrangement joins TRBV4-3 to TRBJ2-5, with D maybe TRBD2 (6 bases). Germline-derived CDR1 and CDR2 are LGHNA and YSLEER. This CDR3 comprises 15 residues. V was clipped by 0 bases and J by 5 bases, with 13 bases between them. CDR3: CASSQDPSAGETQYF. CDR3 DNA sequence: TGCGCCAGCAGCCAAGATCCTAGCGCTGGGGAGACCCAGTACTTC.

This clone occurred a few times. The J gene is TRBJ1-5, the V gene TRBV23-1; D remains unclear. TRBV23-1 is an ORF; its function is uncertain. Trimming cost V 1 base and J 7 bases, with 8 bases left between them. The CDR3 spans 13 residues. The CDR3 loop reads CASSQFIGQPQHF. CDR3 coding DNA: TGCGCCAGCAGTCAATTTATTGGACAGCCCCAGCATTTT.

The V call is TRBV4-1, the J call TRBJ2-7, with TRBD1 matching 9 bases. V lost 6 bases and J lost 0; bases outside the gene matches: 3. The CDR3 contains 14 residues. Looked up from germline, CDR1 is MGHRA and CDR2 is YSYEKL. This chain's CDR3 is CASRPTGGSYEQYF. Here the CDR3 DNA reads TGCGCCAGCAGGCCGACAGGGGGCTCCTACGAGCAGTACTTC.

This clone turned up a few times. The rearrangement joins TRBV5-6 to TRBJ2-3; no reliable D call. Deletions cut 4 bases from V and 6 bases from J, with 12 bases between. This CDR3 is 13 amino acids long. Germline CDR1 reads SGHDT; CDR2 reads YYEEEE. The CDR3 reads CASSVSVGDTQYF. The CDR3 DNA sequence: TGTGCCAGCAGCGTCTCCGTCGGGGATACGCAGTATTTT.

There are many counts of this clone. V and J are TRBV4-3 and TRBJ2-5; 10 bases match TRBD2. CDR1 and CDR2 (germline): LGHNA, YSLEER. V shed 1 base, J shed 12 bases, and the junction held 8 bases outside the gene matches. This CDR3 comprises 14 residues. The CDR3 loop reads CASSQVNSGGQKYF. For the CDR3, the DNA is TGCGCCAGCAGCCAAGTTAATAGCGGGGGGCAAAAGTACTTC.

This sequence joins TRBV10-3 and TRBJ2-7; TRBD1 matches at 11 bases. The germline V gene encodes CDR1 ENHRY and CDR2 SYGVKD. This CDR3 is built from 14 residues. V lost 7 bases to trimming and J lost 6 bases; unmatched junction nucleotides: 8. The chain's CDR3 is CAITPGQGVSEQYF. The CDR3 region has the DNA TGTGCCATCACTCCGGGACAGGGGGTTTCCGAGCAGTACTTC.

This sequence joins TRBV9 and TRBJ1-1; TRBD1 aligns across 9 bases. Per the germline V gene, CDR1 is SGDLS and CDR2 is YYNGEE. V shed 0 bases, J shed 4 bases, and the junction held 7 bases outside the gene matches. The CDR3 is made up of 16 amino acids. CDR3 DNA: TGTGCCAGCAGCGTAGGACAGGGGGTTTTCGGCACTGAAGCTTTCTTT. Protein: CASSVGQGVFGTEAFF.

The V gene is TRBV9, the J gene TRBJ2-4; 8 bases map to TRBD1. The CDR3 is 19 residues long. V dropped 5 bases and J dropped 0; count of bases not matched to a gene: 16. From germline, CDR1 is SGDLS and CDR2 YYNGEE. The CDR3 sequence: CASRVRPGQVKLAKNIQYF. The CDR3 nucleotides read TGTGCCAGCAGGGTGAGGCCGGGACAGGTCAAACTAGCCAAAAACATTCAGTACTTC.